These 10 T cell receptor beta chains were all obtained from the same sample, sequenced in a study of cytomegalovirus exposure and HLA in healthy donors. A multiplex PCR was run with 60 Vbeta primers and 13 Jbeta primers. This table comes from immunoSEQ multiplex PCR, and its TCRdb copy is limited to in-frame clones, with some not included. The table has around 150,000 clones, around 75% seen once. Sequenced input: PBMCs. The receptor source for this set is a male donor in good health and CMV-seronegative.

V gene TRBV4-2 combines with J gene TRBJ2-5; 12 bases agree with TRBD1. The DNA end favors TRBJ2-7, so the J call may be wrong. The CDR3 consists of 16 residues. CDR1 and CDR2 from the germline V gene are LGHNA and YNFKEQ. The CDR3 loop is CASSHSTGQGAFEQYF. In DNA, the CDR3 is TGTGCCAGCAGCCACTCAACGGGACAGGGGGCTTTCGAGCAGTACTTC.

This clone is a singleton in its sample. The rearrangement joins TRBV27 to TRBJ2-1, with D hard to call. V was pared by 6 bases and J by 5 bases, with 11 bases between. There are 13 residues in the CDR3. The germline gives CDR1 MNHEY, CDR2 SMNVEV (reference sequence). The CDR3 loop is CASSLRVHNEQFF. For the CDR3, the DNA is TGTGCCAGCAGCCTTCGGGTCCACAATGAGCAGTTCTTC.

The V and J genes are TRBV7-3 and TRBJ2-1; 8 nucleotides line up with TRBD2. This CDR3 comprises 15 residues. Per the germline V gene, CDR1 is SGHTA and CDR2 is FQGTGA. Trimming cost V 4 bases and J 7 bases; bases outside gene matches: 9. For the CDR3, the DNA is TGTGCCAGCAGCTCCCCCGGGAGGGCCCTAAATGAGCAGTTCTTC. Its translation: CASSSPGRALNEQFF.

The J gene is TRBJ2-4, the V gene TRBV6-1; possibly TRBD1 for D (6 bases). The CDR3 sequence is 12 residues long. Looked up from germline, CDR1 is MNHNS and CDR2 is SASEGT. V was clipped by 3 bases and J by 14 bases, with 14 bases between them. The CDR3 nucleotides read TGTGCCAGCAGTGAGTCCGGACAGAGGAAGTACTTC. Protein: CASSESGQRKYF.

The CDR3 sequence is CAWERRANVLTF. The CDR3 nucleotides read TGTGCCTGGGAGAGAAGGGCCAACGTCCTGACTTTC. This chain joins TRBV30 and TRBJ2-6, with D hard to call. The CDR3 extends over 12 amino acids. V was pared by 5 bases and J by 5 bases, with 7 bases between. The germline gives CDR1 GTSNPN, CDR2 SVGIG (reference sequence).

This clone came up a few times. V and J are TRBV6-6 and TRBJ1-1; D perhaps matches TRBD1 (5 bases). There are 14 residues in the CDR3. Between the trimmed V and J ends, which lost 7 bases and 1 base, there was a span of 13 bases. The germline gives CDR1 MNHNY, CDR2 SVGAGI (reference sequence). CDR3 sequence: CASNAPTGNTEAFF. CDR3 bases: TGTGCCAGCAACGCCCCAACAGGGAACACTGAAGCTTTCTTT.

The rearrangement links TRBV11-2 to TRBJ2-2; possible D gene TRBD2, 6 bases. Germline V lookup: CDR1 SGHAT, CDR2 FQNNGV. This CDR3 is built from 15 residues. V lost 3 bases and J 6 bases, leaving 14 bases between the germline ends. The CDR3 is CASSFRQGGPGELFF. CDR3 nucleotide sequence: TGTGCCAGCAGCTTCCGGCAGGGAGGTCCCGGGGAGCTGTTTTTT.

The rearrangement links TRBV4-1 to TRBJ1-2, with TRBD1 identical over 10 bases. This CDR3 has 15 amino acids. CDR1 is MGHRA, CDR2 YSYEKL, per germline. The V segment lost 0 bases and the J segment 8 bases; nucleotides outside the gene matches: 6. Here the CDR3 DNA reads TGCGCCAGCAGCCAAGAATGGGACAGGGGTTGGGGCTACACCTTC. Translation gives CASSQEWDRGWGYTF.

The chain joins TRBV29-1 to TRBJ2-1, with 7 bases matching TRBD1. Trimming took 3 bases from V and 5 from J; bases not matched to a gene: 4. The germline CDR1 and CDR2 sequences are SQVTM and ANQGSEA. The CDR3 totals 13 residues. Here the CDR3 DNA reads TGCAGCGTTGATAAGGGACAGAACAATGAGCAGTTCTTC. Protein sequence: CSVDKGQNNEQFF.

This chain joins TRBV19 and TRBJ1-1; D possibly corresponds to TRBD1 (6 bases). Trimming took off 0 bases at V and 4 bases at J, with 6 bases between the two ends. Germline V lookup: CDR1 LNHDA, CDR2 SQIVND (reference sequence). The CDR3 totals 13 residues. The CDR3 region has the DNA TGTGCCAGTAGTATAGACAGGGGCACTGAAGCTTTCTTT. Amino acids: CASSIDRGTEAFF.